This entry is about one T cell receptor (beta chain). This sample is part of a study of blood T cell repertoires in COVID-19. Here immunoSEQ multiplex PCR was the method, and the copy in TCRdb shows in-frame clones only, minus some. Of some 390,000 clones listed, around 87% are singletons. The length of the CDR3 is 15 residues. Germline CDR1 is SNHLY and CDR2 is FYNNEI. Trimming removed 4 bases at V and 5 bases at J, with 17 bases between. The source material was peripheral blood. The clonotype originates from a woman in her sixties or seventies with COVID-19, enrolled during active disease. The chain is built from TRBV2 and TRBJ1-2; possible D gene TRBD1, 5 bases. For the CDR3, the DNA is TGTGCCAGCAGTGTACGGGTGGAGGGACTTTATGGCTACACCTTC. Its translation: CASSVRVEGLYGYTF.